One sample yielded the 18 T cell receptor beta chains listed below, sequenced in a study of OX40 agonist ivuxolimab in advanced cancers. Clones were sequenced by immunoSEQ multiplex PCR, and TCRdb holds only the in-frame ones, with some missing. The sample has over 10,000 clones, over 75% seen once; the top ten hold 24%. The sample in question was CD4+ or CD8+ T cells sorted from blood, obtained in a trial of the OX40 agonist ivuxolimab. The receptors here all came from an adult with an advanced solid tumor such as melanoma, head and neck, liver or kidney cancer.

The CDR3 DNA reads as TGTGCCAGCAGTTTAAATAGGGCAACTCCGACCTACGAGCAGTACTTC. Translation: CASSLNRATPTYEQYF. The chain has TRBV28 and TRBJ2-7; D is unclear. CDR3 length: 16 residues. Looked up from germline, CDR1 is MDHEN and CDR2 is SYDVKM. Trimming left V 2 bases short and J 2 bases short, with 16 bases between.

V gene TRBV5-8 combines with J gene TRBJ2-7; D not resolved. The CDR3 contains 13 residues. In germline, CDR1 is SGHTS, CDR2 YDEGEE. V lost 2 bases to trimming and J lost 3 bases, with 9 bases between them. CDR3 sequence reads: CASSFGRGYEQYF. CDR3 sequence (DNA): TGTGCCAGCAGCTTCGGCAGAGGCTACGAGCAGTACTTC.

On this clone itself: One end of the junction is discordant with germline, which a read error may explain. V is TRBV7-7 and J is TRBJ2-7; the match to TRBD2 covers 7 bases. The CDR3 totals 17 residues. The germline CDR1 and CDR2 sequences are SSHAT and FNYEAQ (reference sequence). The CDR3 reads CASSPGVVGAGREEQYF. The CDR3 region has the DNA TGTGCTAGCAGCCCGGGGGTAGTGGGAGCGGGACGAGAAGAGCAGTACTTC.

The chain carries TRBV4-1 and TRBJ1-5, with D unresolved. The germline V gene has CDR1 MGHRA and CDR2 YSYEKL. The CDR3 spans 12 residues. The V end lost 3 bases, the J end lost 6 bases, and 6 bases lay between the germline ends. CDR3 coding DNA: TGCGCCAGCAGCCAGGCCGGTCAGCCCCAGCATTTT. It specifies CASSQAGQPQHF.

DNA of the CDR3: TGTGCCAGCAGCCCTCCCAGTGTGGGCACGAAACGGTATGAGCAGTTCTTC. Its translation is CASSPPSVGTKRYEQFF. This chain connects TRBV7-9 to TRBJ2-1; D is ambiguous. The germline gives CDR1 SEHNR, CDR2 FQNEAQ (reference sequence). This CDR3 comprises 17 residues. The V and J ends lost 5 bases and 8 bases respectively, with 25 bases between them. The full variable domain, its missing parts supplied by reference TRBV7-9 and TRBJ2-1, is DTGVSQNPRHKITKRGQNVTFRCDPISEHNRLYWYRQTLGQGPEFLTYFQNEAQLEKSRLLSDRFSAERPKGSFSTLEIQRTEQGDSAMYLCASSPPSVGTKRYEQFFGPGTRLTVL.

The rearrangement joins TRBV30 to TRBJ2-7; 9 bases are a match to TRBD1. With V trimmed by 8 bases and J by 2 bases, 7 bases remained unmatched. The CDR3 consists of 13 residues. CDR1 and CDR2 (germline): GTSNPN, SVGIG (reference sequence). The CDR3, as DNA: TGTGCCATTGAAGGGGACAGGGCCTACGAGCAGTACTTC. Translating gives CAIEGDRAYEQYF.

CDR3 coding DNA: TGTGCCAGCAGCCCCGCGGGGCGGGAGGCTAACAATGAGCAGTTCTTC. This encodes CASSPAGREANNEQFF. The chain combines TRBV4-2 with TRBJ2-1, with 8 bases lining up with TRBD2. Trimming took 4 bases from V and 5 from J; bases not matched to a gene: 10. Per germline, CDR1 LGHNA and CDR2 YNFKEQ. The CDR3 length is 16 residues.

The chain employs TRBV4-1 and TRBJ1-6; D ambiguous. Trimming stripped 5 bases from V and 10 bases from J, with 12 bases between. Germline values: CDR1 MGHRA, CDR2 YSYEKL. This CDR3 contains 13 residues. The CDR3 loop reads CASSYPSGSPLHF. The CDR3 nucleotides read TGCGCCAGCAGCTACCCAAGTGGGTCACCCCTCCACTTT.

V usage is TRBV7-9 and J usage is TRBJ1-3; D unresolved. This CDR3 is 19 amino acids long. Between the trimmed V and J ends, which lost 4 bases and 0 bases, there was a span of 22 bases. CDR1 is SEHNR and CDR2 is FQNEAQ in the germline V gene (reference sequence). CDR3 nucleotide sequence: TGTGCCAGCAGCTCCCGAGAACCCAGACTACAGAGCTCTGGAAACACCATATATTTT. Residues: CASSSREPRLQSSGNTIYF.

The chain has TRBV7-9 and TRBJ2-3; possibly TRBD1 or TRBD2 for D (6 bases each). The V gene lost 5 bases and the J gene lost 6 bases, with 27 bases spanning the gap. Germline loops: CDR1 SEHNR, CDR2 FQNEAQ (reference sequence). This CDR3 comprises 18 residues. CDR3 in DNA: TGTGCCAGCAGCCCCCCGGCGATTCGGGGGCTCCGTCTCGATACGCAGTATTTT. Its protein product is CASSPPAIRGLRLDTQYF.

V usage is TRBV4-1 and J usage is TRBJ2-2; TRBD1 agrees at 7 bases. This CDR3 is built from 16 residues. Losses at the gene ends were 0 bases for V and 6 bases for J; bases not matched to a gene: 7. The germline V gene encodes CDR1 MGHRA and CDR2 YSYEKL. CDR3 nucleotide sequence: TGCGCCAGCAGCCAAGAGAGCGCAGGGGGTTCCGGGGAGCTGTTTTTT. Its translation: CASSQESAGGSGELFF.

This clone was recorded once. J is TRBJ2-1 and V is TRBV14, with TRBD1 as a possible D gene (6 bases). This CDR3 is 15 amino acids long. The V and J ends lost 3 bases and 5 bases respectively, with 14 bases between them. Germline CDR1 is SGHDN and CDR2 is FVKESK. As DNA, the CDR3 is TGTGCCAGCAGCCATGGACTGGGGGCACACAATGAGCAGTTCTTC. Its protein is CASSHGLGAHNEQFF.

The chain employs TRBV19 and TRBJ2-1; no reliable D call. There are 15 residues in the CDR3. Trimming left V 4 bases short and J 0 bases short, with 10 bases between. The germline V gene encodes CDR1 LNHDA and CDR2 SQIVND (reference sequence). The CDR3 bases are TGTGCCAGTAGTACTGACTCCAGCTCCTACAATGAGCAGTTCTTC. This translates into CASSTDSSSYNEQFF.

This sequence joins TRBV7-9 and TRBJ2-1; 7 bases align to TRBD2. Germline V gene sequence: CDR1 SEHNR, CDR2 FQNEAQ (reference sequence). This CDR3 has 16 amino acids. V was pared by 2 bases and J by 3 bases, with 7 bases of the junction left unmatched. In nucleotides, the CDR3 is TGTGCCAGCAGCTTAAGTCGAGCGGGGAACTACAATGAGCAGTTCTTC. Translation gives CASSLSRAGNYNEQFF.

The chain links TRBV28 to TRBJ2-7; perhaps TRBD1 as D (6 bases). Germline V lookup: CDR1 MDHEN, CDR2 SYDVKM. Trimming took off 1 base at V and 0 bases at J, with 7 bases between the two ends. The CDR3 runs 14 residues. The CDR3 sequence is CASSLLGGSYEQYF. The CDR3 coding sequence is TGTGCCAGCAGTTTATTAGGGGGCTCCTACGAGCAGTACTTC. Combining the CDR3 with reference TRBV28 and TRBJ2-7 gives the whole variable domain DVKVTQSSRYLVKRTGEKVFLECVQDMDHENMFWYRQDPGLGLRLIYFSYDVKMKEKGDIPEGYSVSREKKERFSLILESASTNQTSMYLCASSLLGGSYEQYFGPGTRLTVT.

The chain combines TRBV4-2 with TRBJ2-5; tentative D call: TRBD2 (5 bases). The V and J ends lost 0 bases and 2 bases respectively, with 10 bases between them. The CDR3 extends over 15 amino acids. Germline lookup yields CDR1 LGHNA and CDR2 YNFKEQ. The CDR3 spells CASSQEASLQETQYF. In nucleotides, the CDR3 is TGTGCCAGCAGCCAAGAGGCTAGCCTGCAAGAGACCCAGTACTTC.

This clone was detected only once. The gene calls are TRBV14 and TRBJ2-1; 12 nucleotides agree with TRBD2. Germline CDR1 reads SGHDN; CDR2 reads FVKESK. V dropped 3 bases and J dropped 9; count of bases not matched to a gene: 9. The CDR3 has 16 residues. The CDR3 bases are TGTGCCAGCAGCCAGAGACTAGCGGGAGTCGGTTGTGAGCAGTTCTTC. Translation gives CASSQRLAGVGCEQFF.

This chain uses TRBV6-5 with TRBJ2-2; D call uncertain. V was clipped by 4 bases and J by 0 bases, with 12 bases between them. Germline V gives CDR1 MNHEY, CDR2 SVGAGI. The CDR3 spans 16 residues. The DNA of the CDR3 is TGTGCCAGCAGTTTCGGGCAAAGTGCGAACACCGGGGAGCTGTTTTTT. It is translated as CASSFGQSANTGELFF.